The source of this T cell receptor (beta chain) is a study of long-term antiretroviral therapy in people with HIV. Study context: Of all samples, the earliest predate the 2015 immediate-ART recommendation by about a decade. Whole-study findings and limits: HIV repertoires spanned narrower CDR3 length ranges than controls.

Trimming shortened V by 1 base and J by 4 bases, and 8 bases separated the two germline ends. The CDR3 contains 13 residues. CDR1 and CDR2 (germline): PRHDT, FYEKMQ (reference sequence). Survey-level immunoSEQ v3.0 assays were run. Clones were read by immunoSEQ multiplex PCR, and TCRdb kept only the in-frame ones, dropping some. The sample shows approximately 13,000 clones, roughly 85% of them seen only once. A note on this clone: As yet, its antigen is unknown.

Treatment for every participant with HIV took place in the United States. V and J are TRBV13 and TRBJ2-7, with D maybe TRBD1 (6 bases). The sequenced sample was unsorted PBMCs, obtained 1.8 years before starting antiretroviral therapy. The origin of this receptor is a woman in her 40s with HIV. The CDR3 region is CASSLVRGYEQYF. DNA for the CDR3: TGTGCCAGCAGCTTAGTCAGGGGATACGAGCAGTACTTC. The full variable domain, its missing parts supplied by reference TRBV13 and TRBJ2-7, is AAGVIQSPRHLIKEKRETATLKCYPIPRHDTVYWYQQGPGQDPQFLISFYEKMQSDKGSIPDRFSAQQFSDYHSELNMSSLELGDSALYFCASSLVRGYEQYFGPGTRLTVT.